Below, 18 T cell receptor beta chains from the same sample are listed, as sequenced in a study of metastatic and nonmetastatic thyroid tumors. TCRdb re-analyzed the PCR reads through MiXCR. In the table there are tens of thousands of clones, around 15% of which are singletons. All patients reached thyroid surgery having received no treatment beforehand. The sequenced material came from blood. The receptors stem from a female donor with papillary thyroid cancer or a benign thyroid nodule (not recorded which). Some clones in this sample may be carry-over from other donors' samples.

This clone was recorded many times. The chain carries TRBV5-1 and TRBJ2-5; 7 bases match TRBD2. V was pared by 3 bases and J by 2 bases, with 4 bases of the junction left unmatched. Germline V gives CDR1 SGHRS, CDR2 YFSETQ. This CDR3 region has 14 residues. CDR3 DNA: TGCGCCAGCAGCTCGGCTAGCGGTCAAGAGACCCAGTACTTC. It is translated as CASSSASGQETQYF.

This clone showed up many times. The chain carries TRBV3-1 and TRBJ2-7; D is unresolved. CDR3 size: 16 residues. Germline V gene lookup returns CDR1 LGHDT and CDR2 YNNKEL (reference sequence). V lost 1 base to trimming and J lost 3 bases, with 16 bases between them. The CDR3 sequence: CASSQGFLAAHYEQYF. Written as DNA, the CDR3 is TGTGCCAGCAGCCAAGGATTTCTCGCGGCCCACTACGAGCAGTACTTC.

This clone has ten or more counts. V usage is TRBV7-9 and J usage is TRBJ1-1; a possible D gene is TRBD1 (5 bases). Germline lookup yields CDR1 SEHNR and CDR2 FQNEAQ (reference sequence). V lost 5 bases to trimming and J lost 4 bases, with 14 bases between them. CDR3 length: 14 amino acids. CDR3 coding DNA: TGTGCCAGCAGCGTGGGACGAGGTGGCACTGAAGCTTTCTTT. It translates to CASSVGRGGTEAFF.

This clone was seen many times. A much more abundant neighbour one base away suggests this may be a read error. Other DNA sequences within the sample encode an identical CDR3. The gene calls are TRBV2 and TRBJ1-2, with D tentatively TRBD1 (5 bases). This CDR3 is built from 12 residues. Trimming shortened V by 3 bases and J by 8 bases, and 10 bases separated the two germline ends. Germline CDR1 reads SNHLY; CDR2 reads FYNNEI. The CDR3 sequence is CASSDRAGGYTF. CDR3 DNA sequence: TGTGCCAGCAGTGACAGGGCGGGCGGCTACACCTTC.

In its sample, this clone was seen many times. The chain recombines TRBV7-2 with TRBJ2-1, with D possibly called TRBD1 or TRBD2 (5 bases each). The CDR3 extends over 15 amino acids. Germline CDR1 is SGHTA and CDR2 is FQGNSA. Trimming took off 6 bases at V and 5 bases at J, with 17 bases between the two ends. CDR3 sequence: CASSWASGTNNEQFF. The DNA for the CDR3 is TGTGCCAGCAGTTGGGCGTCCGGGACCAACAATGAGCAGTTCTTC.

This clone was observed at least ten times. This chain uses TRBV5-1 with TRBJ1-3; D is unclear. Trimming stripped 3 bases from V and 0 bases from J, with 7 bases between. The germline V gene has CDR1 SGHRS and CDR2 YFSETQ. CDR3 length: 14 amino acids. The DNA for the CDR3 is TGCGCCAGCAGCTCGGTCAGCTCTGGAAACACCATATATTTT. Protein sequence: CASSSVSSGNTIYF.

This clone was counted between two and nine times. This likely comes from a read error, as the CDR3 has no conserved phenylalanine or tryptophan at its end. The limits of the CDR3 on the DNA are not certain, so only TCRdb's listed CDR3 is given. This rearrangement joins TRBV7-9 to TRBJ2-6; the D call of TRBD1 is as the table states it, not checked on the DNA. The CDR3 is 16 residues long, counting both termini. CDR1 is SEHNR and CDR2 is FQNEAQ in the germline V gene (reference sequence). This chain's CDR3 is CASSLQGYAGANVPTL.

In this sample, this clone turned up many times. The chain employs TRBV19 and TRBJ1-1; D gene uncertain. V was pared by 7 bases and J by 0 bases, with 9 bases between. Germline V gene sequence: CDR1 LNHDA, CDR2 SQIVND (reference sequence). The CDR3 extends over 13 amino acids. The CDR3 DNA reads as TGTGCCAGTATGGTCAACTTGAACACTGAAGCTTTCTTT. Its protein is CASMVNLNTEAFF.

This clone counts as medium-sized. CDR3 nucleotide sequence: TGTGCCAGCAGCCAATTCATCGGCTCGACCTACGAGCAGTACTTC. It encodes CASSQFIGSTYEQYF. The J gene is TRBJ2-7, the V gene TRBV3-1; D unresolved. Trimming pared 2 bases from V and 2 bases from J, leaving 13 bases between. The CDR3 is 15 residues long. CDR1 LGHDT and CDR2 YNNKEL come from the germline V gene (reference sequence).

The table lists this clone with a few counts. The J gene is TRBJ2-6, the V gene TRBV6-1; D perhaps matches TRBD2 (5 bases). The CDR3 totals 15 residues. Trimming shortened V by 7 bases and J by 0 bases, and 10 bases separated the two germline ends. CDR1 is MNHNS, CDR2 SASEGT, per germline. CDR3: CASTRAGSGANVLTF. The CDR3 nucleotides are TGTGCCAGCACGCGGGCCGGCTCTGGGGCCAACGTCCTGACTTTC.

Many counts were recorded for this clone. V gene TRBV28 combines with J gene TRBJ2-1; no clear D gene. In germline, CDR1 is MDHEN, CDR2 SYDVKM. The CDR3 length is 12 residues. Trimming cost V 1 base and J 5 bases, with 3 bases left between them. The CDR3 loop is CASSLSHNEQFF. In DNA form, the CDR3 reads TGTGCCAGCAGTTTATCTCACAATGAGCAGTTCTTC.

By share, this clone counts as medium-sized. This chain connects TRBV6-1 to TRBJ2-3, with D unresolved. This CDR3 is built from 12 residues. The germline V gene has CDR1 MNHNS and CDR2 SASEGT. V shed 4 bases and J shed 0 bases, with 2 bases lying between them. The CDR3 nucleotides read TGTGCCAGCAGTGTTAGCACAGATACGCAGTATTTT. It yields the protein CASSVSTDTQYF.

This clone was seen many times. The chain carries TRBV6-6 and TRBJ1-5; TRBD1 agrees at 10 bases. There are 19 residues in the CDR3. Unmatched junction bases numbered 15, after V lost 5 bases and J lost 2 bases. Per germline, CDR1 MNHNY and CDR2 SVGAGI (reference sequence). The CDR3 loop is CASSLLNALGTGGNQPQHF. In DNA form, the CDR3 reads TGTGCCAGCAGTCTACTAAATGCATTAGGGACAGGGGGCAATCAGCCCCAGCATTTT.

Ten or more counts support this clone. This rearrangement joins TRBV29-1 to TRBJ2-4, with TRBD1 as a possible D gene (5 bases). This CDR3 is built from 12 residues. Trimming pared 2 bases from V and 9 bases from J, leaving 11 bases between. CDR1 is SQVTM and CDR2 is ANQGSEA in the germline V gene. DNA of the CDR3: TGCAGCGTTGAATGGCAGGGCGGCATTCAGTACTTC. It translates to CSVEWQGGIQYF.

This clone was seen more than once but under ten times. This chain uses TRBV10-1 with TRBJ2-3; 10 bases agree with TRBD1. This CDR3 is 15 amino acids long. The J segment lost 2 bases and the V segment lost 2 bases, leaving 1 base of the junction unmatched. Germline loops: CDR1 WNHNN, CDR2 SYGVQD (reference sequence). The chain's CDR3 is CASSEGTGDTDTQYF. DNA of the CDR3: TGCGCCAGCAGTGAGGGGACAGGGGACACAGATACGCAGTATTTT.

This clone came up many times. The chain couples TRBV7-9 to TRBJ2-7; 7 bases fit TRBD2. V dropped 5 bases and J dropped 4; count of bases not matched to a gene: 8. The germline V gene has CDR1 SEHNR and CDR2 FQNEAQ (reference sequence). The CDR3 has 14 residues. The CDR3: CASSPEGGRYEQYF. For the CDR3, the DNA is TGTGCCAGCAGCCCCGAGGGAGGGAGGTACGAGCAGTACTTC.

In this sample, this clone turned up many times. The chain has TRBV4-2 and TRBJ2-1, with D possibly TRBD2 on 6 matching bases. The CDR3 contains 14 residues. V gave up 1 base and J gave up 6 bases, with 10 bases separating them. Germline V CDR1 and CDR2: LGHNA, YNFKEQ. The CDR3 here is CASSQGVEGNEQFF. DNA of the CDR3: TGTGCCAGCAGCCAAGGGGTGGAGGGCAATGAGCAGTTCTTC.

This clone was found many times. The chain links TRBV20-1 to TRBJ2-7; perhaps D is TRBD1 or TRBD2 (5 bases each). CDR1 DFQATT and CDR2 SNEGSKA come from the germline V gene (reference sequence). Trimming removed 6 bases from V and 4 bases from J, with 22 bases in between. The CDR3 is 15 amino acids. In nucleotides, the CDR3 is TGCAGTGCAGATGGGGACCTAGCAGGCTCTTACGAGCAGTACTTC. Translated: CSADGDLAGSYEQYF.